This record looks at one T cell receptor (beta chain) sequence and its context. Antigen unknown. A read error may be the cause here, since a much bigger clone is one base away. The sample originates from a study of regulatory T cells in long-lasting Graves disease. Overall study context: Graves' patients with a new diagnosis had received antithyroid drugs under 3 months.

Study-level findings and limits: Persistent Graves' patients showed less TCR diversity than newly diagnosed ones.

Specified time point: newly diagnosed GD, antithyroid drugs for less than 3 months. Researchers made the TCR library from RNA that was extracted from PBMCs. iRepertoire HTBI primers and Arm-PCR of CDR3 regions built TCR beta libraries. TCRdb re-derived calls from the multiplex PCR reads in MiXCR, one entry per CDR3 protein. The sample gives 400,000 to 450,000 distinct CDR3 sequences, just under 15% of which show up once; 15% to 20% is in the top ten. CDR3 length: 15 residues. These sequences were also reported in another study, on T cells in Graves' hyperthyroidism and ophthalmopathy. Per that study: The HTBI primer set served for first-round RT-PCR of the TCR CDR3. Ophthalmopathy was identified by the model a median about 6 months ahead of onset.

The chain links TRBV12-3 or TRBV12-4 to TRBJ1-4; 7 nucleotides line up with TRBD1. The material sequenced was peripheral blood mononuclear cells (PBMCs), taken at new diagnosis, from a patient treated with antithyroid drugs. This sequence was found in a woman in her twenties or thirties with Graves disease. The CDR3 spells CASSAPQGGGEKPFF. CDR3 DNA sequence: TGTGCCAGCAGCGCGCCCCAGGGGGGAGGTGAAAAACCGTTTTTT.